These 21 T cell receptor beta chains originate from one sample sequenced in a study of T cell responses to AZD1222 COVID-19 vaccine. Profiled with immunoSEQ multiplex PCR; TCRdb holds only in-frame clones, not every one. This table holds 65,000 to 75,000 clones, about 78% found once. Material: peripheral blood, obtained 28 days after the second AZD1222 dose. The receptors were gathered from an adult who received the AZD1222 COVID-19 vaccine.

The chain carries TRBV6-4 and TRBJ2-1; D might be TRBD2 (5 bases). This CDR3 is 12 amino acids long. Germline-derived CDR1 and CDR2 are MRHNA and SNTAGT. Trimming cost V 5 bases and J 9 bases, with 11 bases left between them. CDR3 in amino acids: CASSLLGGEQFF. In DNA, the CDR3 is TGTGCCAGCAGTTTACTAGGTGGTGAGCAGTTCTTC.

The chain carries TRBV6-2 or TRBV6-3 and TRBJ1-5, with D uncertain. Trimming left V 2 bases short and J 0 bases short, with 8 bases between. CDR3 length: 15 amino acids. Germline lookup yields CDR1 MNHEY and CDR2 SVGEGT. CDR3 bases: TGTGCCAGCAGTTACGGGCAGGTTAGCAATCAGCCCCAGCATTTT. This gives the protein CASSYGQVSNQPQHF.

The chain couples TRBV7-9 to TRBJ2-7; no clear D. The CDR3 covers 16 residues. With 5 bases removed from V and 6 bases from J, the gap between germline ends came to 23 bases. The germline V gene encodes CDR1 SEHNR and CDR2 FQNEAQ (reference sequence). The DNA of the CDR3 is TGTGCCAGCAGCCTATCCCAGGTGACTGGATGGGGCGAGCAGTACTTC. Residues: CASSLSQVTGWGEQYF.

CDR3 coding DNA: TGTGCCAGCCTCCCGCCTCCCGGGACAGTCACAGATACGCAGTATTTT. It specifies CASLPPPGTVTDTQYF. V usage is TRBV2 and J usage is TRBJ2-3, with 7 bases that match TRBD1. This CDR3 comprises 16 residues. V dropped 8 bases and J dropped 2; count of bases not matched to a gene: 13. The germline CDR1 and CDR2 sequences are SNHLY and FYNNEI.

This sequence joins TRBV5-5 and TRBJ2-7, with a weak D call TRBD1 (6 bases). Deletions cut 3 bases from V and 5 bases from J, with 15 bases between. CDR1 is SGHKS, CDR2 YYEKEE, per germline (reference sequence). The CDR3 runs 14 residues. This CDR3 reads CASSSGTGTNEQYF. In DNA, the CDR3 is TGTGCCAGCAGCTCCGGTACAGGGACCAACGAGCAGTACTTC.

The V gene is TRBV12-3 or TRBV12-4, the J gene TRBJ1-1, with unresolved D. The CDR3 contains 13 residues. Trimming left V 2 bases short and J 1 base short, with 5 bases between. The CDR3 DNA is TGTGCCAGCAGTTTAAGCAGGAACACTGAAGCTTTCTTT. It translates to CASSLSRNTEAFF.

The chain joins TRBV19 to TRBJ1-2, with D possibly being TRBD1 (6 bases). V dropped 11 bases and J dropped 4 bases, with 20 bases sitting between them. The CDR3 length is 14 residues. Per the germline V gene, CDR1 is LNHDA and CDR2 is SQIVND (reference sequence). CDR3 DNA: TGTGCCGGGTATCAACAGGGAATTGGCTATGGCTACACCTTC. As protein: CAGYQQGIGYGYTF.

This clone was found once. This chain uses TRBV28 with TRBJ2-7, with 8 bases aligning to TRBD1. V shed 4 bases, J shed 6 bases, and the junction held 14 bases outside the gene matches. Germline lookup yields CDR1 MDHEN and CDR2 SYDVKM. The CDR3 loop spans 16 amino acids. CDR3 in amino acids: CASSSPIGTGELEQYF. In DNA form, the CDR3 reads TGTGCCAGCAGTTCGCCGATTGGGACAGGTGAACTCGAGCAGTACTTC.

DNA for the CDR3: TGTGCCAGCAGCCATTCCGAGGTTAGGGGTGAGCAGTTCTTC. This gives the protein CASSHSEVRGEQFF. The chain has TRBV3-1 (or the pseudogene TRBV3-2) and TRBJ2-1; a possible D gene is TRBD1 (5 bases). The CDR3 totals 14 residues. Germline V CDR1 and CDR2: LGHDT, YNNKEL (reference sequence). The V end was cut by 3 bases, the J end by 9 bases, with 15 bases between.

J is TRBJ1-1 and V is TRBV7-8, with a possible D match to TRBD1 (5 bases). V gave up 2 bases and J gave up 0 bases, with 16 bases separating them. Germline CDR1 reads SGHVS; CDR2 reads FQNEAQ. This CDR3 is built from 17 residues. CDR3 sequence: CASSLSGGFGVNTEAFF. In nucleotides, the CDR3 is TGTGCCAGCAGCTTAAGTGGGGGATTCGGGGTGAACACTGAAGCTTTCTTT.

This clone showed up just a few times. The chain employs TRBV28 and TRBJ2-1; no definite D call. The CDR3 has 13 residues. V lost 6 bases to trimming and J lost 2 bases, with 8 bases between them. Germline lookup yields CDR1 MDHEN and CDR2 SYDVKM. CDR3 residues: CASRWGPYNEQFF. CDR3 nucleotide sequence: TGTGCCAGCAGGTGGGGTCCCTACAATGAGCAGTTCTTC.

The V gene is TRBV29-1, the J gene TRBJ2-2; D gene ambiguous. The CDR3 is 13 residues long. Per germline, CDR1 SQVTM and CDR2 ANQGSEA. Trimming removed 7 bases from V and 3 bases from J, with 12 bases in between. CDR3 protein: CSGRISDTGELFF. The CDR3 nucleotides are TGCAGCGGACGAATTAGTGACACCGGGGAGCTGTTTTTT.

This clone showed up many times. This sequence joins TRBV29-1 and TRBJ1-5; D is unclear. CDR1 SQVTM and CDR2 ANQGSEA come from the germline V gene. The CDR3 runs to 12 residues. The germline V and J ends were trimmed by 6 bases and 3 bases, with 9 bases remaining between them. CDR3 coding DNA: TGCAGCGTAAAGGACTTCAATCAGCCCCAGCATTTT. Protein sequence: CSVKDFNQPQHF.

This sequence joins TRBV21-1 and TRBJ1-4; TRBD1 was called by the table and not checked on the DNA. TRBV21-1 is assigned pseudogene status. This CDR3 is built from 15 residues. The CDR3 DNA sequence: TGTGCCAGCAGCAATAAGGGGCTCACGAATGAAAAACTGTTTTTT. Translated, it gives CASSNKGLTNEKLFF.

This sequence joins TRBV7-3 and TRBJ1-5; D gene ambiguous. Germline CDR1 is SGHTA and CDR2 is FQGTGA. The CDR3 totals 13 residues. Trimming pared 2 bases from V and 5 bases from J, leaving 7 bases between. The CDR3 loop is CASSLVRYQPQHF. For the CDR3, the DNA is TGTGCCAGCAGCTTAGTTAGGTATCAGCCCCAGCATTTT.

The J gene is TRBJ2-2, the V gene TRBV11-3; no reliable D call. This CDR3 spans 13 amino acids. V lost 2 bases and J lost 6, with 7 bases in between. Germline V lookup: CDR1 SGHNT, CDR2 YENEEA. This CDR3 is CASSLNRAGELFF. In DNA form, the CDR3 reads TGTGCCAGCAGCTTAAACCGTGCCGGGGAGCTGTTTTTT.

This chain connects TRBV12-3 or TRBV12-4 to TRBJ1-4; 9 nucleotides match TRBD1. After removal of 8 bases from V and 8 bases from J, the junction contained 6 bases not matched to a gene. CDR3 length equals 13 residues. The CDR3 coding sequence is TGTGCCAGCCGGGGACAGGGCTACGAAAAACTGTTTTTT. Translated: CASRGQGYEKLFF.

CDR3 loop: CASSLGILALSSYNEQFF. The CDR3 nucleotides are TGTGCCAGCAGCTTGGGGATCTTAGCGCTGAGCTCCTACAATGAGCAGTTCTTC. The J gene is TRBJ2-1, the V gene TRBV7-8, with D possibly matching TRBD2 (5 bases). Germline CDR1 reads SGHVS; CDR2 reads FQNEAQ. V lost 3 bases to trimming and J lost 0 bases, with 18 bases between them. The CDR3 is made up of 18 amino acids.

The rearrangement links TRBV7-7 to TRBJ2-7; 7 bases are a match to TRBD1. The V gene end was trimmed by 5 bases and the J gene end by 1 base; junction bases not matched to a gene: 5. The CDR3 has 14 amino acids. Germline assignment: CDR1 SSHAT and CDR2 FNYEAQ (reference sequence). The CDR3 here is CASSPDRESYEQYF. The DNA of the CDR3 is TGTGCCAGCAGCCCAGACAGGGAGTCCTACGAGCAGTACTTC.

V usage is TRBV7-9 and J usage is TRBJ2-5; D may be TRBD1 (5 bases). Germline V gene lookup returns CDR1 SEHNR and CDR2 FQNEAQ (reference sequence). V dropped 4 bases and J dropped 2 bases, with 11 bases sitting between them. This CDR3 contains 14 residues. The DNA for the CDR3 is TGTGCCAGCAGCTACCAGACAGCACAAGAGACCCAGTACTTC. It yields the protein CASSYQTAQETQYF.

The chain links TRBV12-3 or TRBV12-4 to TRBJ1-1; D is uncertain. Deletions cut 8 bases from V and 1 base from J, with 11 bases between. The length of the CDR3 is 13 residues. CDR3 DNA: TGTGCCAGCCAAATCGGGCCGAACACTGAAGCTTTCTTT. Its translation: CASQIGPNTEAFF.